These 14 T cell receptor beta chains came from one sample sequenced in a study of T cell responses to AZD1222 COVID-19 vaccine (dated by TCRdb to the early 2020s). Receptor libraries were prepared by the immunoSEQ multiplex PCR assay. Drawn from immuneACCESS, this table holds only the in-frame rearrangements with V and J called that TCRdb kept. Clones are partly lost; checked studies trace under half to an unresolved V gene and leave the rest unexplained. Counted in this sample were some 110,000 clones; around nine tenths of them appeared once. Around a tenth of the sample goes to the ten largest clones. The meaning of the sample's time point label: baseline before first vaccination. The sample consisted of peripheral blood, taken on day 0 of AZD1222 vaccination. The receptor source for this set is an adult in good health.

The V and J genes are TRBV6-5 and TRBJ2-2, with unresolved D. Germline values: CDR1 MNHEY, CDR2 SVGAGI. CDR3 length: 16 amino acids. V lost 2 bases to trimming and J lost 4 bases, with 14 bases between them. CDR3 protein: CASSYQVPVTTGELFF. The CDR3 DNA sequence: TGTGCCAGCAGTTACCAGGTACCTGTGACCACCGGGGAGCTGTTTTTT.

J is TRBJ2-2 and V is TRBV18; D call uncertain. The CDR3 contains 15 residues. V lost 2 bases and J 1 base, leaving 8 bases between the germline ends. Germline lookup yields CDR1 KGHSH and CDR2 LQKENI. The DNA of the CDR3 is TGTGCCAGCTCACCAAATCGCGGGAACACCGGGGAGCTGTTTTTT. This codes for CASSPNRGNTGELFF.

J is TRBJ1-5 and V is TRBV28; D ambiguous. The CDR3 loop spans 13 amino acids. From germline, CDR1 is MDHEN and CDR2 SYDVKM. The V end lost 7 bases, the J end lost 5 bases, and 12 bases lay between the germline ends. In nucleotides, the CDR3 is TGTGCCAGCATGGCGGCTTCTTATCAGCCCCAGCATTTT. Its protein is CASMAASYQPQHF. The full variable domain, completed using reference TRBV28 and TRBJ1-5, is DVKVTQSSRYLVKRTGEKVFLECVQDMDHENMFWYRQDPGLGLRLIYFSYDVKMKEKGDIPEGYSVSREKKERFSLILESASTNQTSMYLCASMAASYQPQHFGDGTRLSIL.

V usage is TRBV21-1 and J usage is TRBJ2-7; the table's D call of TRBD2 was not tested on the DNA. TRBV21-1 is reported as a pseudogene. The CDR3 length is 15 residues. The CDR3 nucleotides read TGTGCCAGCAGCAAAGGAGTCCGGGGGGTCAACGAGCAGTACTTC. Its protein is CASSKGVRGVNEQYF.

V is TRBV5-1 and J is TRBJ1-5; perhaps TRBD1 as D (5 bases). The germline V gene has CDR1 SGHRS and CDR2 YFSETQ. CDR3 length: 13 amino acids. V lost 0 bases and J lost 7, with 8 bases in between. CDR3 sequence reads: CASSLGDGQPQHF. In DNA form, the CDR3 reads TGCGCCAGCAGCTTGGGGGACGGGCAGCCCCAGCATTTT.

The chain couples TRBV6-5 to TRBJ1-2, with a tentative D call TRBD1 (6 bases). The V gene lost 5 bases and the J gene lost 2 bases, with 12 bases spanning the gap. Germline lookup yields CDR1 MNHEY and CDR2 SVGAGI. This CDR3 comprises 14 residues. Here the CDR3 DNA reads TGTGCCAGCAGTACAGGGTCGACCAACTATGGCTACACCTTC. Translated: CASSTGSTNYGYTF.

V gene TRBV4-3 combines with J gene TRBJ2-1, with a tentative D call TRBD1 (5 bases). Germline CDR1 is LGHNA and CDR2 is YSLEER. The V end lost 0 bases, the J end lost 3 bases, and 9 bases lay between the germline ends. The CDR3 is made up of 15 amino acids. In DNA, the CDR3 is TGCGCCAGCAGCCAAGAAAAAGGGGACTACAATGAGCAGTTCTTC. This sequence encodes CASSQEKGDYNEQFF.

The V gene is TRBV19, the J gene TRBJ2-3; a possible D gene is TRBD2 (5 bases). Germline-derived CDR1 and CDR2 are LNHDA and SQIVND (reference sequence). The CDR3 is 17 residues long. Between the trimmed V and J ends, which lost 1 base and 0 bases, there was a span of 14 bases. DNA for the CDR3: TGTGCCAGTAGTATAGGACCTAGCAGACCTAGCACAGATACGCAGTATTTT. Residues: CASSIGPSRPSTDTQYF.

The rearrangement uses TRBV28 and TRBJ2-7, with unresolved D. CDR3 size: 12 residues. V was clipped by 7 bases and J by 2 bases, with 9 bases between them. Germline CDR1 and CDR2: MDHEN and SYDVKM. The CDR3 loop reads CASTGATYEQYF. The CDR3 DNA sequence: TGTGCCAGCACCGGCGCTACCTACGAGCAGTACTTC.

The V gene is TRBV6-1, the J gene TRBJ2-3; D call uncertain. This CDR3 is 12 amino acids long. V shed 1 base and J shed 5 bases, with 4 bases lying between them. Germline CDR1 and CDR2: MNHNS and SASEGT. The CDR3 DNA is TGTGCCAGCAGTGAAGTAGAAGATACGCAGTATTTT. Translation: CASSEVEDTQYF.

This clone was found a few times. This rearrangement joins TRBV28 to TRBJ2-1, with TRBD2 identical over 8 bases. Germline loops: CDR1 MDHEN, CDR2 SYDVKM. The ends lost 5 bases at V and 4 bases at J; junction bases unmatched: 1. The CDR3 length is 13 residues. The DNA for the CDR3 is TGTGCCAGCAGTGGGACTAGATACAATGAGCAGTTCTTC. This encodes CASSGTRYNEQFF.

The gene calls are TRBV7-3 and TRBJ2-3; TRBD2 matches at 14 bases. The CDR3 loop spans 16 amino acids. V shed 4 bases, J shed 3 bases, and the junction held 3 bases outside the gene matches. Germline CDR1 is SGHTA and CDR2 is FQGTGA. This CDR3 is CASSSGLAGVTDTQYF. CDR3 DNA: TGTGCCAGCAGCTCGGGACTAGCGGGAGTTACAGATACGCAGTATTTT.

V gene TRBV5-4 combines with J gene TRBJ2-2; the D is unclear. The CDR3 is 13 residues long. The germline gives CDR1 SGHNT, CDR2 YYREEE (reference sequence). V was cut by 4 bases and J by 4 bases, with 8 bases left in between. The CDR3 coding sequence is TGTGCCAGCAGCGTTAACCCCACCGGGGAGCTGTTTTTT. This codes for CASSVNPTGELFF.

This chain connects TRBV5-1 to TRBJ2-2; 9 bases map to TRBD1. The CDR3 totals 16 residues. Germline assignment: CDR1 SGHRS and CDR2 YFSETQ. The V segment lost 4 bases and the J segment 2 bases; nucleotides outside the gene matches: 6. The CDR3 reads CASSGPGQGNTGELFF. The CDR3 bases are TGCGCCAGCAGCGGGCCGGGACAGGGTAACACCGGGGAGCTGTTTTTT. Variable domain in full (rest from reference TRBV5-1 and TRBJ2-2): KAGVTQTPRYLIKTRGQQVTLSCSPISGHRSVSWYQQTPGQGLQFLFEYFSETQRNKGNFPGRFSGRQFSNSRSEMNVSTLELGDSALYLCASSGPGQGNTGELFFGEGSRLTVL.